The present T cell receptor (beta chain) was sequenced within a study of Ad26.COV2.S vaccination and SARS-CoV-2 variants. Germline V CDR1 and CDR2: SGHDT, YYEEEE. The V and J ends lost 4 bases and 6 bases respectively, with 11 bases between them. The CDR3 sequence is 13 residues long. Data came from immunoSEQ multiplex PCR; TCRdb stores just in-frame clones and leaves some out. Altogether over 300,000 clones are present, about four fifths being singletons, with the ten largest covering just under 7.5%. Indicated treatment: some 19 received Ad26.COV2.S at low or high dose, single or two shots; a few received placebo; per-sample allocation not given. The samples date from day 63 after the first vaccine or placebo injection.

This chain joins TRBV5-6 and TRBJ1-3, with D perhaps TRBD1 (6 bases). This receptor was obtained from a person aged 18-65 years who received the Ad26.COV2.S COVID-19 vaccine or a placebo. Material: peripheral blood, obtained in a trial of Ad26.COV2.S vaccine versus placebo. Written as DNA, the CDR3 is TGTGCCAGCAGCCTCAGGGGCCCAAACACCATATATTTT. Protein sequence: CASSLRGPNTIYF. Full variable domain (missing parts from reference TRBV5-6 and TRBJ1-3): DAGVTQSPTHLIKTRGQQVTLRCSPKSGHDTVSWYQQALGQGPQFIFQYYEEEERQRGNFPDRFSGHQFPNYSSELNVNALLLGDSALYLCASSLRGPNTIYFGEGSWLTVV.